This T cell receptor beta chain originates from a study of T cell responses to AZD1222 COVID-19 vaccine. CDR1 KGHSH and CDR2 LQKENI come from the germline V gene. The CDR3 runs to 13 residues. Trimming took off 0 bases at V and 9 bases at J, with 12 bases between the two ends. This clone was recorded only once. Antigen specificity is unknown. Clones were read by immunoSEQ multiplex PCR, and TCRdb kept only the in-frame ones, dropping some. The sample records about 150,000 clones, about 91% being singletons. Study-wide points: CD4 TCRs linked to vaccination spanned spike, dominating at 160-218 and 743-854.

The sample was peripheral blood, taken on day 0 of AZD1222 vaccination. The clonotype was recovered from an adult in good health. The chain has TRBV18 and TRBJ2-7, with no clear D. CDR3 loop: CASSPPSRRGQYF. Written as DNA, the CDR3 is TGTGCCAGCTCACCACCTTCTCGCAGAGGGCAGTACTTC.